This T cell receptor beta chain was captured in a study of T cells in tuberculosis. About the research overall: IGRA-negative adolescents, IGRA-positive adolescents with latent tuberculosis and adults with active tuberculosis formed this South African cohort.

The germline gives CDR1 MDHEN, CDR2 SYDVKM. CDR3 size: 19 residues. Trimming stripped 1 base from V and 0 bases from J, with 21 bases between. Study-wide points: Active tuberculosis TCR-alpha repertoires lay closer to GMM-specific TCRs than IGRA-negative controls, suggesting clonal expansion. Smaller alpha distances in active tuberculosis partly reflected shorter CDR3-alpha lengths. Using the GMM-specific repertoire gave about 85% accuracy versus roughly 68% with motifs.

For this clone: What it recognizes is unknown.

Profiling relied on immunoSEQ multiplex PCR, and the TCRdb table lists in-frame clones only, not all of them. The profile shows 25,000 to 35,000 clones, 85% to 95% of them singletons. Sequencing input: PBMCs. This sequence originates from a donor aged 5-35 years with latent tuberculosis or without tuberculosis infection. Some clones in this sample may be carry-over from other donors' samples. This chain connects TRBV28 to TRBJ1-1, with D possibly matching TRBD1 (5 bases). DNA for the CDR3: TGTGCCAGCAGTTTATCTAGGCGGGACCGCGCACCTTTGAACACTGAAGCTTTCTTT. This gives the protein CASSLSRRDRAPLNTEAFF.